The clone carrying this TCR beta chain was recorded a few times. This entry comes from a study of blood T cell repertoires in COVID-19. V was pared by 8 bases and J by 4 bases, with 18 bases between. Germline lookup yields CDR1 MDHEN and CDR2 SYDVKM. The CDR3 is 15 amino acids. How the authors handled the data: From reference gene primer amplification, estimates of nucleated cell counts were derived. Data came from immunoSEQ multiplex PCR; TCRdb stores just in-frame clones and leaves some out. V, J and clone size were drawn from that table, and D and trimming were deduced from the DNA. The table shows some 150,000 clones, with approximately 80% occurring only once.

The sample was peripheral blood. This TCR came from a woman between 40 and 50 years old with active or convalescent COVID-19. The chain is built from TRBV28 and TRBJ1-5; maybe TRBD1 (6 bases). CDR3 nucleotides: TGTGCCAGCCTTGGGGGGGCAGGGGTGAATCAGCCCCAGCATTTT. Its protein is CASLGGAGVNQPQHF.